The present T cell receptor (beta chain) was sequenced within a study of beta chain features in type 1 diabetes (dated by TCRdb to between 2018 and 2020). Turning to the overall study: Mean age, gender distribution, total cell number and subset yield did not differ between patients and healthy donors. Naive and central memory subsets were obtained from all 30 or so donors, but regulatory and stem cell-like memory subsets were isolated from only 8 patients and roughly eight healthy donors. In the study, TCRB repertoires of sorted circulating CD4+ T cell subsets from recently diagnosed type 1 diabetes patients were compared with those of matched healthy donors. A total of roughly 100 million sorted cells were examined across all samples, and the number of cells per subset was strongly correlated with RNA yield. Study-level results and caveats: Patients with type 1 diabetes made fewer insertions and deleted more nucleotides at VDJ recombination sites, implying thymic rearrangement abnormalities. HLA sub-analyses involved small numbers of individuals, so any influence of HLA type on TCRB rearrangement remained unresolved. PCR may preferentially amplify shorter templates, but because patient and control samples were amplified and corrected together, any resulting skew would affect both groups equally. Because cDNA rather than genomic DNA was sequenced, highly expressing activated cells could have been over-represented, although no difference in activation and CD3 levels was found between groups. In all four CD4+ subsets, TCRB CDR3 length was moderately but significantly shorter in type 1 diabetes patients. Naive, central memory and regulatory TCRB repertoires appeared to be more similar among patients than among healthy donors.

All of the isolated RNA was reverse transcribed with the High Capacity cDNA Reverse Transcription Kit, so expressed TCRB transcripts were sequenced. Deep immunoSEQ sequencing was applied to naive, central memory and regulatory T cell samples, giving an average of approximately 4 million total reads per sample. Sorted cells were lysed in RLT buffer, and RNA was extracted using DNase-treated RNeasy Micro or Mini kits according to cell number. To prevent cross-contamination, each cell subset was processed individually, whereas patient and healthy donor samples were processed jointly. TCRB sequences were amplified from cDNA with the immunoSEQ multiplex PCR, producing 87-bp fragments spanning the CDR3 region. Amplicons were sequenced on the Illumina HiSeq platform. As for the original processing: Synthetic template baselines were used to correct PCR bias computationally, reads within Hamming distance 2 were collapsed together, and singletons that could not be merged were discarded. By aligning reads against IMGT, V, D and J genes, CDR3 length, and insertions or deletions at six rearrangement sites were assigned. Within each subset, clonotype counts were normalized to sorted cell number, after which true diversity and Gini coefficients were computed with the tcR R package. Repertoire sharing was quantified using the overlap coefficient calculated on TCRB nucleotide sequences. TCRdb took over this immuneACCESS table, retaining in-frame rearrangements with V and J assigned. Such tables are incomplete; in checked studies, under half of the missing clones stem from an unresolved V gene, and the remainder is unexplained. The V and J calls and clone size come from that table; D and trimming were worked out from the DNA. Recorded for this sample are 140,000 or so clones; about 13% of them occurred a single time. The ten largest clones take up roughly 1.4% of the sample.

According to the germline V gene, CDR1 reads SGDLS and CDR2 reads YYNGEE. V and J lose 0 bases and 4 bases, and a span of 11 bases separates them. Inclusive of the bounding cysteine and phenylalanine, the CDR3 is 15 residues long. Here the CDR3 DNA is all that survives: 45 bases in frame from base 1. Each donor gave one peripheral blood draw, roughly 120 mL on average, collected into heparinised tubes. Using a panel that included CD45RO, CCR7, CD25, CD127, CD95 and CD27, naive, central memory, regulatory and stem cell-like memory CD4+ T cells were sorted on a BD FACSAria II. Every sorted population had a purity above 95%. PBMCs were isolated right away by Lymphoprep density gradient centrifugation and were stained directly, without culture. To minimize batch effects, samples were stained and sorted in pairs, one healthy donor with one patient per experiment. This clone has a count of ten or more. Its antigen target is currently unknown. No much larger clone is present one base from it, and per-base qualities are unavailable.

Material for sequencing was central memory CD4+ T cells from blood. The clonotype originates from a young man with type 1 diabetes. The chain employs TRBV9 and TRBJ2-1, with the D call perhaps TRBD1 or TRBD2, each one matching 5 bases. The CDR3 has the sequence CASSVVGTVYNEQFF. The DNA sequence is TGTGCCAGCAGCGTAGTGGGGACGGTTTACAATGAGCAGTTCTTC.